A selection of T cell receptor beta chains follows, all from one sample in a study of response to subunit inactivated influenza vaccine. TCRdb itself ran the RT-PCR reads through MiXCR, one entry per CDR3 protein. The table has about half a million distinct CDR3 sequences, about 8% seen once. Sequences were derived from PBMCs from blood, sampled approximately 25 months after vaccination. These receptors were taken from a man aged 50-75 years who received an inactivated influenza vaccine. The CDR3 runs from the conserved cysteine through the conserved F or W. The order of the fields is J gene, V gene, CDR3 protein.

TRBJ2-3	TRBV11-2	CASSLDPTSSTSTDTQYF
TRBJ2-1	TRBV6-4	CASSVLGGGINEQFF
TRBJ2-3	TRBV3-1	CASSLQSHPTRLTDTQYF
TRBJ2-2	TRBV12-3/TRBV12-4	CASSTGFFTGELFF
TRBJ1-1	TRBV18	CASSRTGFGNTEAFF
TRBJ2-2	TRBV5-1	CASSRLTGVDGELFF
TRBJ2-7	TRBV7-6	CASSYRGSGYEQYF
TRBJ1-3	TRBV28	CASLQGSGNTIYF
TRBJ2-7	TRBV30	CAWSSGRGNEQYF
TRBJ1-2	TRBV12-3/TRBV12-4	CASRTNQGFGYTF
TRBJ2-1	TRBV20-1	CSVPGLAGENSYNEQFF
TRBJ1-4	TRBV18	CASSPPNGDNEKLFF
TRBJ1-2	TRBV4-3	CASSQVWGRTGYTF
TRBJ1-6	TRBV27	CASRRGQGNSPLHF
TRBJ2-5	TRBV6-4	CASRLPGLGPQETQYF
TRBJ1-2	TRBV5-1	CASSLGPGNGYTF
TRBJ2-7	TRBV10-3	CAISDDRSSYEQYF
TRBJ2-3	TRBV7-9	CASSPYAGADTQYF
TRBJ2-2	TRBV7-2	CASSLAAGITGELFF
TRBJ1-4	TRBV7-2	CASRGQGKEKLFF
TRBJ1-4	TRBV5-1	CASSMGQTNEKLFF
TRBJ2-5	TRBV5-1	CASSFLTSANQAGETQYF
TRBJ2-5	TRBV5-1	CASSLGQGTGETQYF
TRBJ2-5	TRBV29-1	CSVALNNQETQYF
TRBJ1-1	TRBV4-1	CASSQEIGVNTEAFF
TRBJ2-1	TRBV12-3/TRBV12-4	CASTIGGEQFF
TRBJ2-3	TRBV11-2	CASSTGLAADTQYF